The 21 T cell receptor beta chains listed next were all sequenced from one sample in a study of CD8+CD57+ T cells in acquired aplastic anemia. TCR beta VDJ and CDR3 profiling used genomic DNA as template. TCRdb re-called the reads with MiXCR, one entry per CDR3 protein. This table has hundreds of thousands of distinct CDR3 sequences, just under 70% appearing once. Sequencing was done on a sample of sorted CD4+, CD8+, or CD8+CD57+ T cells (not recorded which) from PBMCs. The receptors stem from a human donor in good health, serving as a control.

The chain combines TRBV20-1 with TRBJ2-1; the D is unclear. The CDR3 extends over 14 amino acids. V dropped 6 bases and J dropped 3 bases, with 15 bases sitting between them. Germline V gene data show CDR1 as DFQATT and CDR2 as SNEGSKA (reference sequence). CDR3 loop: CSASSPGSYNEQFF. The CDR3 DNA reads as TGCAGTGCCAGCTCACCGGGTAGCTACAATGAGCAGTTCTTC.

With regard to this clonotype: The CDR3 carries no conserved terminal phenylalanine or tryptophan, so it likely arises from a read error. Because the CDR3's place on the DNA is in doubt, the DNA is left out and the CDR3 is given as listed by TCRdb. This chain connects TRBV7-2 to TRBJ1-1; the table calls TRBD1, which could not be checked here. The germline V gene encodes CDR1 SGHTA and CDR2 FQGNSA. The CDR3 is made up of 13 amino acids, end residues included. The CDR3 loop is CASSLGDRTYEQY.

This clonotype was counted only a few times. The V and J genes are TRBV7-8 and TRBJ1-4; D is possibly TRBD1 (5 bases). The CDR3 contains 15 residues. The V and J ends lost 1 base and 17 bases respectively, with 23 bases between them. The germline gives CDR1 SGHVS, CDR2 FQNEAQ. CDR3 bases: TGTGCCAGCAGCTTAGGACGGACAAATTCACCCCTCCACTTTTTT. This encodes CASSLGRTNSPLHFF.

The V gene is TRBV2, the J gene TRBJ1-1; weak D call: TRBD1 (6 bases). The germline V gene has CDR1 SNHLY and CDR2 FYNNEI. The germline V and J ends were trimmed by 4 bases and 7 bases, with 13 bases remaining between them. CDR3 length: 13 amino acids. CDR3 region: CASSGREGHEAFF. The DNA of the CDR3 is TGTGCCAGCAGTGGACGCGAGGGACATGAAGCTTTCTTT.

In regard to this clonotype: The CDR3 carries no conserved terminal phenylalanine or tryptophan, so it likely arises from a read error. The DNA is left out, because the CDR3 cannot be placed on it with certainty; the CDR3 is given as TCRdb lists it. V is TRBV7-2 and J is TRBJ2-3; TRBD1, the D gene given by the table, was not confirmed from the DNA. The CDR3 is 13 amino acids in total, end residues counted. Per germline, CDR1 SGHTA and CDR2 FQGNSA. The CDR3 loop is CASSLGRGSNQPH.

Concerning this clonotype itself: At one of its ends the junction is not consistent with the germline gene, which may arise from a read error. The gene calls are TRBV24-1 and TRBJ2-5, with D unresolved. The CDR3 has 14 residues. Per the germline V gene, CDR1 is KGHDR and CDR2 is SFDVKD. CDR3 in DNA: TGTGCCATCAGTGACTCAAGGGTTCAAAAGACCCAGTACTTC. Its translation: CAISDSRVQKTQYF.

This clonotype has just one count. The CDR3 DNA reads TGTGCCAGCAGCTGGCGAGCGGCGGGCAGAGATACGCAGTATTTT. Translated: CASSWRAAGRDTQYF. The rearrangement links TRBV7-2 to TRBJ2-3; weak D call: TRBD2 (5 bases). Trimming cost V 4 bases and J 5 bases, with 16 bases left between them. CDR3 length equals 15 residues. The germline gives CDR1 SGHTA, CDR2 FQGNSA.

The CDR3 sequence is CASGDRSNEQYF. CDR3 sequence (DNA): TGTGCCAGCGGGGATAGGTCCAACGAGCAGTACTTC. The chain links TRBV6-6 to TRBJ2-7, with D uncertain. Trimming left V 8 bases short and J 5 bases short, with 13 bases between. The CDR3 has 12 amino acids. Germline V gene lookup returns CDR1 MNHNY and CDR2 SVGAGI (reference sequence).

For this clonotype: This clone may be a read error of a much larger clone one base away. The gene calls are TRBV30 and TRBJ1-6; D ambiguous. V was clipped by 5 bases and J by 11 bases, with 16 bases between them. The germline V gene encodes CDR1 GTSNPN and CDR2 SVGIG (reference sequence). This CDR3 is built from 13 residues. This CDR3 is CAWAPGRVAPLHF. The CDR3 DNA reads as TGTGCCTGGGCCCCCGGGAGGGTAGCACCCCTCCACTTT.

This clonotype was seen a few times. The DNA for the CDR3 is TGTGCCACCAGTCGGGCAGTCAATCAGCCCCAGCATTTT. It translates to CATSRAVNQPQHF. V and J are TRBV24-1 and TRBJ1-5; D remains ambiguous. The V gene lost 6 bases and the J gene lost 3 bases, with 8 bases spanning the gap. Per germline, CDR1 KGHDR and CDR2 SFDVKD. The length of the CDR3 is 13 residues.

This chain joins TRBV7-9 and TRBJ2-1; 8 bases match TRBD1. The V gene's germline CDR1 is SEHNR and CDR2 FQNEAQ (reference sequence). Trimming took 2 bases from V and 5 from J; bases not matched to a gene: 11. The CDR3 loop spans 17 amino acids. The CDR3 coding sequence is TGTGCCAGCAGCTTACTACCAGGGGGCGGAGATAACAATGAGCAGTTCTTC. It translates to CASSLLPGGGDNNEQFF. Filled out from reference TRBV7-9 and TRBJ2-1, the complete variable domain reads DTGVSQNPRHKITKRGQNVTFRCDPISEHNRLYWYRQTLGQGPEFLTYFQNEAQLEKSRLLSDRFSAERPKGSFSTLEIQRTEQGDSAMYLCASSLLPGGGDNNEQFFGPGTRLTVL.

Notes on this clonotype: Because the CDR3 is missing its conserved closing phenylalanine or tryptophan, this is likely a read error. The DNA is omitted, as the CDR3 cannot be located on it reliably, and the CDR3 follows TCRdb's listing. V gene TRBV7-8 combines with J gene TRBJ2-5; no check of the table's D call, TRBD2, against the DNA was made. The CDR3 totals 13 residues, both ends included. Germline CDR1 is SGHVS and CDR2 is FQNEAQ. CDR3 amino acids: CASSAQGGDQPQH.

This clonotype was recorded once. The chain carries TRBV24-1 and TRBJ2-2; 11 positions match TRBD1. Germline CDR1 KGHDR, CDR2 SFDVKD. This CDR3 spans 15 amino acids. J lost 11 bases, V lost 11 bases, and 15 bases had no gene match. CDR3 nucleotide sequence: TGTGCCAGCAGCTTAGGGACAGGGGGAAAGGCCGAGCTGTTTTTT. It is translated as CASSLGTGGKAELFF.

As regards this clonotype: The junction shows a germline mismatch at one end, possibly a read error. The chain has TRBV12-3 or TRBV12-4 and TRBJ1-5; D perhaps matches TRBD1 (6 bases). The CDR3 loop spans 13 amino acids. The CDR3 is CASGGQTNQPQRF. In DNA, the CDR3 is TGTGCCAGCGGTGGACAGACCAATCAGCCCCAGCGTTTT.

This clonotype was counted at least ten times. The J gene is TRBJ1-1, the V gene TRBV7-2; D not resolved. The CDR3 contains 16 residues. Per germline, CDR1 SGHTA and CDR2 FQGNSA. With 2 bases removed from V and 1 base from J, the gap between germline ends came to 14 bases. As DNA, the CDR3 is TGTGCCAGCAGCTTAAGGGTAACACGGGGGAACACTGAAGCTTTCTTT. Its protein product is CASSLRVTRGNTEAFF.

This clonotype was found a few times. V and J are TRBV7-3 and TRBJ2-7; D might be TRBD2 (5 bases). This CDR3 is 14 amino acids long. Between the trimmed V and J ends, which lost 6 bases and 0 bases, there was a span of 12 bases. The V gene's germline CDR1 is SGHTA and CDR2 FQGTGA. DNA for the CDR3: TGTGCCAGCAGTGTAAGCGGTGGCTCCTACGAGCAGTACGTC. Protein product: CASSVSGGSYEQYV.

This clonotype has at least ten counts. The chain has TRBV7-9 and TRBJ1-5; 10 positions match TRBD1. The trim removed 6 bases at V and 7 bases at J, leaving 6 bases unmatched. Germline CDR1 is SEHNR and CDR2 is FQNEAQ (reference sequence). This CDR3 has 14 amino acids. CDR3 in DNA: TGTGCCAGCAGTCGACAGGGGGCCCTACAGCCCCAGCATTTT. It yields the protein CASSRQGALQPQHF.

This clonotype was detected once. This chain connects TRBV15 to TRBJ2-1; TRBD1 matches 9 bases. TRBJ2-7 matches the DNA end more closely, so the J call is doubtful. Germline lookup yields CDR1 LNHNV and CDR2 YYDKDF (reference sequence). The CDR3 contains 16 residues. CDR3 sequence (DNA): TGTGCCACCAGCAGTGGGGACAGGGTGCGCACCTCCGAGCAGTACTTC. Protein product: CATSSGDRVRTSEQYF.

Regarding this clonotype: A junction boundary mismatches the germline segment, possibly from a read error. V is TRBV7-2 and J is TRBJ1-5, with D maybe TRBD1 (6 bases). Per germline, CDR1 SGHTA and CDR2 FQGNSA. CDR3 length: 17 amino acids. The CDR3 DNA sequence: TGTGCCACCAGCATAGCGGAGGGGGAGGAGACGAAGCAGCCCCAGCATTTT. Its translation is CATSIAEGEETKQPQHF.

On this clonotype: One end of the junction varies from germline; a read error may be responsible. V usage is TRBV10-3 and J usage is TRBJ2-1; the D gene is possibly TRBD2 (6 bases). This CDR3 spans 12 amino acids. The germline CDR1 and CDR2 sequences are ENHRY and SYGVKD. CDR3 nucleotide sequence: TGTGCCATCAGTGGACTAGTCAATGCGCAGTTTTTC. Translated, it gives CAISGLVNAQFF.

This sequence joins TRBV25-1 and TRBJ2-7; no definite D call. CDR1 and CDR2 from the germline V gene are MGHDK and SYGVNS. V was shortened by 4 bases and J by 9 bases, with 19 bases between the two germline ends. There are 14 residues in the CDR3. The CDR3 region is CASSAQQEPEAQYF. CDR3 bases: TGTGCCAGCAGTGCCCAGCAGGAACCAGAGGCGCAGTACTTC.